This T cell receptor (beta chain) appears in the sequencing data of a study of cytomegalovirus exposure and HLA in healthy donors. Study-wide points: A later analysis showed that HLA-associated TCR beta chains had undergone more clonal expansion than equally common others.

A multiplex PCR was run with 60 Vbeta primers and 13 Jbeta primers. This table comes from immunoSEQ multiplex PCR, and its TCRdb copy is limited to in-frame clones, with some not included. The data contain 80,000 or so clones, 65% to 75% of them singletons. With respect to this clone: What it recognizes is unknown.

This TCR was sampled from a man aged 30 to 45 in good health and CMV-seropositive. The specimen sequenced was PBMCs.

CDR3 loop: CASSSDGQYSYEQYF. CDR3 DNA sequence: TGTGCCAGCAGTTCCGACGGACAGTACTCCTACGAGCAGTACTTC. This chain links TRBV6-5 with TRBJ2-7, with D perhaps matching TRBD1 (6 bases). Trimming took off 4 bases at V and 0 bases at J, with 13 bases between the two ends. The CDR3 is made up of 15 amino acids. Germline-derived CDR1 and CDR2 are MNHEY and SVGAGI.